The rows below give T cell receptor beta chains drawn from one sample of a study of cytomegalovirus exposure and HLA in healthy donors. TCRdb's copy holds only in-frame clones and misses some; the assay was immunoSEQ multiplex PCR. In the table there are about 100,000 clones, about 76% of which are singletons. Sequencing was performed on PBMCs. The receptors come from a woman between 65 and 79 years old in good health and CMV-seropositive. CDR3s include the opening cysteine and the closing phenylalanine or tryptophan. D genes are given only for firm matches. Size is omitted from some rows. Given values are once, few, many or a class for expanded clones.

-	TRBJ2-7	TRBV28	TRBD1	CASRIDRGKSYEQYF	TGTGCCAGCAGGATCGACAGGGGGAAATCCTACGAGCAGTACTTC
-	TRBJ1-2	TRBV6-6	-	CASSYEVLDGYTF	TGTGCCAGCAGTTACGAGGTCCTCGACGGCTACACCTTC
-	TRBJ2-1	TRBV11-2	TRBD2	CASSLASGHYNEQFF	TGTGCCAGCAGCTTAGCTAGCGGTCACTACAATGAGCAGTTCTTC
-	TRBJ2-2	TRBV5-6	TRBD1	CASSRRNTGTANTGELFF	TGTGCCAGCAGCCGACGGAATACCGGGACAGCAAACACCGGGGAGCTGTTTTTT
-	TRBJ2-7	TRBV7-9	-	CASSLVRGLPPYEQYF	TGTGCCAGCAGCTTAGTCCGAGGGCTACCTCCCTACGAGCAGTACTTC
-	TRBJ2-3	TRBV4-3	TRBD2	CASSRSSGSTDTQYF	TGCGCCAGCAGCCGATCTAGCGGAAGCACAGATACGCAGTATTTT
-	TRBJ1-2	TRBV30	-	CAWSHPGNKGSYGYTF	TGTGCCTGGAGTCACCCCGGGAATAAGGGCTCCTATGGCTACACCTTC
-	TRBJ2-7	TRBV6-5	-	CASARGYEQYF	TGTGCCAGCGCAAGGGGGTACGAGCAGTACTTC
-	TRBJ2-3	TRBV4-2	-	CASSQDPRGGAGTQYF	TGTGCCAGCAGCCAGGATCCTCGTGGCGGGGCAGGTACGCAGTATTTT
-	TRBJ2-3	TRBV7-3	-	CASSFTGDTQYF	TGTGCCAGCAGCTTTACGGGGGATACGCAGTATTTT
-	TRBJ1-1	TRBV19	-	CASSIGRTRNTEAFF	TGTGCCAGTAGTATAGGACGGACAAGGAACACTGAAGCTTTCTTT
-	TRBJ2-1	TRBV29-1	TRBD2	CSVDSSGRAWGEQFF	TGCAGCGTTGATTCGAGCGGGAGGGCCTGGGGTGAGCAGTTCTTC
once	TRBJ2-2	TRBV6-4	TRBD2	CASSLSIAGGNTGELFF	TGTGCCAGCAGCCTCTCGATAGCGGGAGGGAACACCGGGGAGCTGTTTTTT
-	TRBJ1-6	TRBV7-9	TRBD1	CASSFAQGAHNSPLHF	TGTGCCAGCAGCTTCGCACAGGGGGCACACAATTCACCCCTCCACTTT
-	TRBJ1-5	TRBV19	-	CASSNRLGEGSNQPQHF	TGTGCCAGTAGTAATCGACTCGGAGAGGGTTCCAATCAGCCCCAGCATTTT
-	TRBJ2-7	TRBV11-2	TRBD1	CASSGDRNEQYF	TGTGCCAGCAGCGGGGACAGGAACGAGCAGTACTTC
-	TRBJ2-1	TRBV2	-	CASRANSQSSYNEQFF	TGTGCCAGCAGGGCCAATTCCCAAAGCTCCTACAATGAGCAGTTCTTC
-	TRBJ1-1	TRBV7-9	-	CASSSGLDTEAFF	TGTGCCAGCAGCTCAGGGCTCGACACTGAAGCTTTCTTT
-	TRBJ2-1	TRBV14	TRBD2	CASSQKLAGYNEQFF	TGTGCCAGCAGCCAGAAACTAGCGGGGTACAATGAGCAGTTCTTC
few	TRBJ1-5	TRBV2	-	CASTYRDGQPQHF	TGTGCCAGCACTTACAGGGATGGTCAGCCCCAGCATTTT